Here is one T cell receptor (beta chain) with its context. The CDR3 is made up of 13 amino acids. Trimming took 4 bases from V and 3 from J; bases not matched to a gene: 0. The V gene's germline CDR1 is LNHDA and CDR2 SQIVND (reference sequence). The sample comes from a study of blood T cell repertoires in COVID-19. For the study at large: Samples of COVID-19 (acute and convalescent) were obtained from the United States, Italy and Spain. T cells, B-cell-depleted T cells, or PBMCs supplied cDNA or gDNA.

Authors' data handling: Amplification from reference gene primers served as the basis for estimated nucleated cell counts. Measured with immunoSEQ multiplex PCR; TCRdb has only the in-frame clones, and not every one. V, J and clone size derive from that table, while D and trimming were established from the DNA sequence. Counted here are fewer than 85,000 clones, 70% to 75% occurring once; the ten biggest clones make up more than 20%. The TCR sequence derives from a man in his 60s with acute or convalescent COVID-19. The chain links TRBV19 to TRBJ2-7; 10 positions agree with TRBD1. The source material was peripheral blood. CDR3 bases: TGTGCCAGTAGTAGGACAGGGGGCTACGAGCAGTACTTC. Its protein product is CASSRTGGYEQYF. The whole variable domain, filled in from reference TRBV19 and TRBJ2-7, reads DGGITQSPKYLFRKEGQNVTLSCEQNLNHDAMYWYRQDPGQGLRLIYYSQIVNDFQKGDIAEGYSVSREKKESFPLTVTSAQKNPTAFYLCASSRTGGYEQYFGPGTRLTVT.